These 17 T cell receptor beta chains originate from one sample sequenced in a study of beta chain features in type 1 diabetes. General observations from the study: Type 1 diabetes patients showed a moderate but significant shortening of TCRB CDR3s in all four CD4+ subsets.

These TCRs are of unknown antigen specificity. Sequencing targeted expressed TCRB transcripts, as all isolated RNA had been reverse transcribed. Libraries were prepared by immunoSEQ multiplex PCR; TCRdb keeps only in-frame clonotypes and omits some of them. The sample includes some 120,000 clones, about 18% of them seen just once. The specimen was central memory CD4+ T cells from blood. Source of these receptors: a man aged 18-30 years with type 1 diabetes.

This sequence joins TRBV5-1 and TRBJ2-7; TRBD1 or TRBD2 may be the D gene (5 bases each). CDR3 length: 15 amino acids. CDR1 and CDR2 from the germline V gene are SGHRS and YFSETQ. V was shortened by 0 bases and J by 7 bases, with 17 bases between the two germline ends. In DNA form, the CDR3 reads TGCGCCAGCAGCTTGGGCCCGGGGCCTAATCGGGAGCAGTACTTC. This sequence encodes CASSLGPGPNREQYF.

The V gene is TRBV4-2, the J gene TRBJ1-1; D remains unclear. The germline V and J ends were trimmed by 5 bases and 1 base, with 14 bases remaining between them. CDR3 length equals 15 residues. Looked up from germline, CDR1 is LGHNA and CDR2 is YNFKEQ. CDR3 bases: TGTGCCAGCAGCGACTTGGACCCGTCGAACACTGAAGCTTTCTTT. Translated: CASSDLDPSNTEAFF.

The table lists this clone with a few counts. The rearrangement links TRBV12-5 to TRBJ2-5; 9 bases align to TRBD2. Germline trimming cut 6 bases from V and 5 bases from J; bases unmatched to any gene: 7. CDR1 is LGHNT and CDR2 is FRNRAP in the germline V gene. The CDR3 extends over 14 amino acids. CDR3 in amino acids: CASGPGTSRETQYF. CDR3 coding DNA: TGTGCTAGTGGACCCGGGACTAGCAGGGAGACCCAGTACTTC.

This clone turned up a few times. V gene TRBV6-5 combines with J gene TRBJ1-1, with no clear D. The CDR3 loop spans 13 amino acids. Germline V lookup: CDR1 MNHEY, CDR2 SVGAGI. V was clipped by 5 bases and J by 11 bases, with 18 bases between them. In DNA, the CDR3 is TGTGCCAGCAGTGAACTATTGGAGGTCTCGGCTTTCTTT. Translation gives CASSELLEVSAFF.

This chain uses TRBV7-9 with TRBJ2-1; D is unresolved. The CDR3 has 11 residues. V was clipped by 11 bases and J by 2 bases, with 7 bases between them. In germline, CDR1 is SEHNR, CDR2 FQNEAQ (reference sequence). The CDR3 spells CAPGTYNEQFF. CDR3 nucleotides: TGTGCCCCTGGGACCTACAATGAGCAGTTCTTC.

This rearrangement joins TRBV30 to TRBJ2-7, with TRBD1 matching over 7 bases. Germline V CDR1 and CDR2: GTSNPN, SVGIG (reference sequence). The CDR3 is 14 residues long. Trimming cost V 1 base and J 0 bases; bases outside gene matches: 3. CDR3 amino acids: CAWSAGGSSYEQYF. The CDR3 nucleotides are TGTGCCTGGAGTGCAGGGGGAAGCTCCTACGAGCAGTACTTC.

This clone came up a few times. This sequence joins TRBV18 and TRBJ2-1, with 7 bases identical to TRBD1. This CDR3 contains 12 residues. V lost 6 bases, J lost 9 bases, and 5 bases stayed unmatched. Germline V gene lookup returns CDR1 KGHSH and CDR2 LQKENI. For the CDR3, the DNA is TGTGCCAGCTCCCTTGACAGGGCTGAGCAGTTCTTC. Translation gives CASSLDRAEQFF.

With regard to this clone: A read error may produce the germline difference seen at one junction end. This sequence joins TRBV10-3 and TRBJ1-1; D gene uncertain. CDR3 length: 14 residues. Germline CDR1 is ENHRY and CDR2 is SYGVKD. In nucleotides, the CDR3 is TGTGCCATCAGTGAGTCAGGAGTAGACACTAAAGCTTTCTTT. Amino acids: CAISESGVDTKAFF.

The table lists this clone with a few counts. The V gene is TRBV2, the J gene TRBJ2-3, with 9 positions matching TRBD1. CDR1 SNHLY and CDR2 FYNNEI come from the germline V gene. The CDR3 runs 14 residues. V lost 4 bases to trimming and J lost 4 bases; unmatched junction nucleotides: 3. The DNA of the CDR3 is TGTGCCAGCAGTGGGACAGGGGCGTCAGATACGCAGTATTTT. This codes for CASSGTGASDTQYF.

The V and J genes are TRBV30 and TRBJ1-3; a weak D match, TRBD1 (6 bases). Trimming took 6 bases from V and 4 from J, leaving 13 bases between them. The CDR3 has 13 residues. The germline V gene has CDR1 GTSNPN and CDR2 SVGIG (reference sequence). The CDR3 reads CACNLQGGNTIYF. CDR3 coding DNA: TGTGCCTGTAACCTACAGGGCGGAAACACCATATATTTT. The whole variable domain, remainder taken from reference TRBV30 and TRBJ1-3, is SQTIHQWPATLVQPVGSPLSLECTVEGTSNPNLYWYRQAAGRGLQLLFYSVGIGQISSEVPQNLSASRPQDRQFILSSKKLLLSDSGFYLCACNLQGGNTIYFGEGSWLTVV.

This clone was counted a few times. This chain links TRBV27 with TRBJ2-1, with TRBD2 identical over 10 bases. The V gene's germline CDR1 is MNHEY and CDR2 SMNVEV (reference sequence). The V gene end was trimmed by 6 bases and the J gene end by 4 bases; junction bases not matched to a gene: 21. The length of the CDR3 is 20 residues. CDR3 DNA: TGTGCCAGCAGCCCCCGGGGGGGTACTTTGACTAGCGGGCTTTACAATGAGCAGTTCTTC. It codes for CASSPRGGTLTSGLYNEQFF.

This clone was recorded a few times. This chain links TRBV5-8 with TRBJ2-7; the match to TRBD1 covers 9 bases. CDR1 and CDR2 (germline): SGHTS, YDEGEE. This CDR3 comprises 15 residues. The trim removed 4 bases at V and 4 bases at J, leaving 9 bases unmatched. As DNA, the CDR3 is TGTGCCAGCAGCCCTGGGACAGGGCAGGGTTACGAGCAGTACTTC. Protein: CASSPGTGQGYEQYF.

The J gene is TRBJ2-7, the V gene TRBV5-1, with 7 bases aligning to TRBD1. The ends lost 4 bases at V and 3 bases at J; junction bases unmatched: 4. Germline loops: CDR1 SGHRS, CDR2 YFSETQ. The CDR3 length is 13 residues. Written as DNA, the CDR3 is TGCGCCAGCAGCATGGGACAGAACTACGAGCAGTACTTC. This encodes CASSMGQNYEQYF.

This clone occurred a few times. This chain connects TRBV7-8 to TRBJ2-5; D might be TRBD1 (7 bases). Trimming took off 5 bases at V and 5 bases at J, with 12 bases between the two ends. The CDR3 extends over 13 amino acids. CDR1 is SGHVS and CDR2 is FQNEAQ in the germline V gene. Here the CDR3 DNA reads TGTGCCAGCAGCCCAGGGGGGAGCGAGACCCAGTACTTC. As protein: CASSPGGSETQYF.

This clone was observed a handful of times. V and J are TRBV7-9 and TRBJ1-2, with a tentative D call TRBD1 (5 bases). CDR3 size: 13 residues. Germline CDR1 reads SEHNR; CDR2 reads FQNEAQ (reference sequence). V was cut by 1 base and J by 8 bases, with 11 bases left in between. The CDR3 DNA reads as TGTGCCAGCAGCTTAGTAGCGGGGGAAGGCTACACCTTC. Residues: CASSLVAGEGYTF.

This clone came up a few times. The chain employs TRBV11-3 and TRBJ2-1, with D tentatively TRBD1 (6 bases). Germline-derived CDR1 and CDR2 are SGHNT and YENEEA. This CDR3 region has 11 residues. V dropped 3 bases and J dropped 12 bases, with 9 bases sitting between them. In DNA, the CDR3 is TGTGCCAGCAGCTTCAGGGGAGTGCAGTTCTTC. Translation: CASSFRGVQFF. Full variable domain (outside the CDR3, taken from reference TRBV11-3 and TRBJ2-1): EAGVVQSPRYKIIEKKQPVAFWCNPISGHNTLYWYLQNLGQGPELLIRYENEEAVDDSQLPKDRFSAERLKGVDSTLKIQPAELGDSAVYLCASSFRGVQFFGPGTRLTVL.

This chain uses TRBV28 with TRBJ1-2; 8 bases line up with TRBD1. This CDR3 spans 14 amino acids. Germline values: CDR1 MDHEN, CDR2 SYDVKM. The trim removed 3 bases at V and 4 bases at J, leaving 4 bases unmatched. The CDR3 reads CASSFGQGSYGYTF. The CDR3 region has the DNA TGTGCCAGCAGTTTCGGACAGGGCTCCTATGGCTACACCTTC.